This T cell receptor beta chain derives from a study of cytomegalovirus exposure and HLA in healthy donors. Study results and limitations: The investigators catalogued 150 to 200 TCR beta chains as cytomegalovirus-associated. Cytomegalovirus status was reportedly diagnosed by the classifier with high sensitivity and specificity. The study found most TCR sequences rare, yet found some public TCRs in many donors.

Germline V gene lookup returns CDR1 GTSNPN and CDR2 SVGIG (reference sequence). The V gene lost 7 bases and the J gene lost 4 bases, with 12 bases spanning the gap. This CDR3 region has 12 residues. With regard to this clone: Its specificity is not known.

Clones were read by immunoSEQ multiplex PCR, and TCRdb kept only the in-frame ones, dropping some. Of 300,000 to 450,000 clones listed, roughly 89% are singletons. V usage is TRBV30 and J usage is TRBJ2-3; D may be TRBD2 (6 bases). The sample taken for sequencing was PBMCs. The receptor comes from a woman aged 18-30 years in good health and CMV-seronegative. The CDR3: CAYLERADTQYF. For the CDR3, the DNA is TGTGCCTACCTCGAGCGGGCAGATACGCAGTATTTT.